The entry below gives a single TCR beta chain sequence along with its context. The data belong to a study of control samples from healthy donors and cancer patients. The V and J ends lost 7 bases and 5 bases respectively, with 21 bases between them. This CDR3 is 15 amino acids long. Germline V gene data show CDR1 as SGHTA and CDR2 as FQGNSA. The protocol was immunoSEQ multiplex PCR, while the TCRdb copy is restricted to in-frame clones and leaves out a portion. Here the sample spans 200,000 or so clones, about 95% being singletons. Sequencing was performed on blood. V is TRBV7-2 and J is TRBJ2-7; D gene unclear. This sequence was found in a man aged 50 to 60 in good health. This chain's CDR3 is CASTWAATSPNEQYF. CDR3 DNA sequence: TGTGCCAGCACCTGGGCGGCCACCTCCCCCAACGAGCAGTACTTC.